These T cell receptor beta chains were read from a single sample in a study of shared clonotypes between healthy human individuals. Clones were sequenced by immunoSEQ multiplex PCR, and TCRdb holds only the in-frame ones, with some missing. In the table there are some 2,100,000 clones, 95% of which are singletons. Input material: naive CD4+ T cells sorted from blood. The source of these receptors is a man younger than 35 in good health. Both conserved end residues are part of each CDR3. A D gene is named only where the DNA matches it firmly.

v_call,d_call,j_call,cdr3_aa
TRBV6-1,TRBD1,TRBJ2-1,CASSVGQGWGEQFF
TRBV19,-,TRBJ1-2,CASSIQGGNYGYTF
TRBV6-1,TRBD2,TRBJ2-1,CASSANSGSSYNEQFF
TRBV11-2,TRBD2,TRBJ2-7,CASSLEGTSGGASYEQYF
TRBV29-1,-,TRBJ1-2,CSVEDPSTGYYGYTF
TRBV10-3,TRBD1,TRBJ2-1,CAGGTGDYNEQFF
TRBV19,-,TRBJ1-5,CASSKQGGSNQPQHF
TRBV6-5,-,TRBJ1-5,CASSSNSRNQPQHF
TRBV10-3,-,TRBJ2-1,CAISPAGGLSYNEQFF
TRBV7-9,-,TRBJ2-5,CASSSRETQYF
TRBV6-1,-,TRBJ2-1,CASSGRVMNNEQFF
TRBV7-9,TRBD1,TRBJ2-7,CASSLGDRASPYEQYF
TRBV18,-,TRBJ1-2,CASSPAGTYGYTF
TRBV27,-,TRBJ2-1,CASSLSQINEQFF
TRBV28,TRBD2,TRBJ2-2,CASSFPTSGGANTGELFF
TRBV18,TRBD1,TRBJ1-2,CASSPRGQGAYGYTF
TRBV18,-,TRBJ2-5,CASSPPGAETQYF
TRBV6-5,-,TRBJ2-6,CASSRRGAGANVLTF
TRBV11-2,-,TRBJ1-3,CASSLEGTYGNTIYF
TRBV4-3,-,TRBJ1-2,CASSQEQGLGYTF
TRBV11-3,-,TRBJ2-1,CASSPEGGLYNEQFF
TRBV27,-,TRBJ1-2,CASSPEANYGYTF
TRBV28,TRBD2,TRBJ2-7,CASSSGTRTYEQYF
TRBV30,-,TRBJ2-3,CAWSPKGSPDTQYF
TRBV4-2,TRBD2,TRBJ2-3,CASSQAPTTSGGDTQYF
TRBV10-3,TRBD1,TRBJ2-2,CAISGSPRDRVYGELFF
TRBV9,TRBD2,TRBJ2-3,CASSAGTSGGLSTDTQYF
TRBV19,-,TRBJ2-3,CASSRTVTSTDTQYF
TRBV5-1,-,TRBJ2-7,CASSLGDSSYEQYF
TRBV11-1,-,TRBJ1-1,CASSFSLNTEAFF
TRBV27,-,TRBJ1-2,CASSAVGGGYTF
TRBV7-9,TRBD2,TRBJ2-1,CASSPEGTSGLEEQFF
TRBV29-1,-,TRBJ2-6,CSVLLRPRHGVFGANVLTF
TRBV6-5,-,TRBJ2-7,CASSYHGTGTGQYF
TRBV2,-,TRBJ1-4,CASAPPRRGPNEKLFF
TRBV19,TRBD2,TRBJ2-1,CASSFAWGLAGAYNEQFF
TRBV28,TRBD1,TRBJ1-3,CASSGTGQGRRNTIYF
TRBV5-1,TRBD2,TRBJ2-3,CASSAGTSGRGYLTDTQYF
TRBV18,-,TRBJ2-2,CASSGQQNTGELFF
TRBV7-9,TRBD1,TRBJ1-2,CASSLSGTGSYGYTF
TRBV6-1,-,TRBJ2-3,CATLKLQGTDTQYF
TRBV25-1,-,TRBJ1-4,CASSGLQGTNEKLFF
TRBV5-1,-,TRBJ1-1,CASSLEADSQAFF
TRBV18,TRBD1,TRBJ1-2,CASSPSGQYGYTF
TRBV2,-,TRBJ2-1,CASRAWTAQGNEQFF
TRBV18,-,TRBJ2-7,CASSPPGRSYEQYF
TRBV30,-,TRBJ2-2,CAWSARLAGELFF